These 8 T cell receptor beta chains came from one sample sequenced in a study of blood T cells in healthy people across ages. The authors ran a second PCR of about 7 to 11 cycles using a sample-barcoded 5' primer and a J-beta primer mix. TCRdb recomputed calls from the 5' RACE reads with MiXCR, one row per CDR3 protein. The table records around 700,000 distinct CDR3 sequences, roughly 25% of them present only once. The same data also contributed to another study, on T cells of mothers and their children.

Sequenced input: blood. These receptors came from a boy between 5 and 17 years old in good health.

This CDR3 reads CAISEEAGFDYNEQFF. For the CDR3, the DNA is TGTGCCATCAGTGAGGAAGCGGGGTTCGACTACAATGAGCAGTTCTTC. The chain combines TRBV10-3 with TRBJ2-1; 7 bases match TRBD2. This CDR3 contains 16 residues. Germline V gene sequence: CDR1 ENHRY, CDR2 SYGVKD. The trim removed 2 bases at V and 3 bases at J, leaving 7 bases unmatched.

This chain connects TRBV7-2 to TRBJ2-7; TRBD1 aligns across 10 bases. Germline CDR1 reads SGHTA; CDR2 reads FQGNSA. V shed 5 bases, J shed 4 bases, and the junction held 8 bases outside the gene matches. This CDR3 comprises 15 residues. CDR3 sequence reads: CASSPYPGQGYEQYF. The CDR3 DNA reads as TGTGCCAGCAGCCCATATCCGGGACAGGGGTACGAGCAGTACTTC.

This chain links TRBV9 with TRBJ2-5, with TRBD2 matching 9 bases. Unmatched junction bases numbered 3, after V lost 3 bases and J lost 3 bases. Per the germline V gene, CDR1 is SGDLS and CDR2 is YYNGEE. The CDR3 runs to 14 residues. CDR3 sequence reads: CASSARLAEETQYF. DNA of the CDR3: TGTGCCAGCAGCGCACGACTAGCGGAAGAGACCCAGTACTTC.

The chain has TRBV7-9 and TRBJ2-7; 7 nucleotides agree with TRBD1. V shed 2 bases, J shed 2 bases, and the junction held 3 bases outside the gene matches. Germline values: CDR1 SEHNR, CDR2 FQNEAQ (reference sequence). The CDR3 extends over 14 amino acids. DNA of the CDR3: TGTGCCAGCAGCTTACCACAGGGGACCTACGAGCAGTACTTC. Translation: CASSLPQGTYEQYF.

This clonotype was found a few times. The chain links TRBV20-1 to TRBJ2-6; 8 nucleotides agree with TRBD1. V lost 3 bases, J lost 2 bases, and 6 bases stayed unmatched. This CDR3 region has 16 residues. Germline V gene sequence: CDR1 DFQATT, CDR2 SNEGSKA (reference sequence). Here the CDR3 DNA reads TGCAGTGCTAGCGGACAGGGTTCACCTGGGGCCAACGTCCTGACTTTC. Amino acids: CSASGQGSPGANVLTF.

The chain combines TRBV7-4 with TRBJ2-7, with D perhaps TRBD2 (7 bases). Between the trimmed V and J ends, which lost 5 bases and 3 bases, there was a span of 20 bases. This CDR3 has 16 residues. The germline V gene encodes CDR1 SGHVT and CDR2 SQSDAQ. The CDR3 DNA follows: TGTGCCAGCAGCCGATCGGGGGCGGGGGCCGTCTACGAGCAGTACTTC. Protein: CASSRSGAGAVYEQYF.

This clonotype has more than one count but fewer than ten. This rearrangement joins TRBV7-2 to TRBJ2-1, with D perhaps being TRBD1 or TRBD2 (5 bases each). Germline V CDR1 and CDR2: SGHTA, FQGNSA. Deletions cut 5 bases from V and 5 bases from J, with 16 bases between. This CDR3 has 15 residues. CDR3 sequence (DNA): TGTGCCAGCAGCGCACTTCCGGGGACGCACAATGAGCAGTTCTTC. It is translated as CASSALPGTHNEQFF.

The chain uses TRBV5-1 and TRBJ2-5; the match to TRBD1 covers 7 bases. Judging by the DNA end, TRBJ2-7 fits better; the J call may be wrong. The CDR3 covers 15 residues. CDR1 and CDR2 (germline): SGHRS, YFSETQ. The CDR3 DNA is TGCGCCAGCAGCTCCGATACAGGGGAATTCAACGAGCAGTACTTC. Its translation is CASSSDTGEFNEQYF.